This entry lists 17 T cell receptor beta chains sequenced from one sample in a study of siplizumab effects on memory and regulatory T cells. TCRdb's copy holds only in-frame clones and misses some; the assay was immunoSEQ multiplex PCR. This sample has approximately 94,000 clones; 96% occur once, and the top ten carry 0.025% to 0.035%. Specimen: naive CD4+ T cells sorted from blood. These receptors were taken from a human donor in good health.

The J gene is TRBJ2-1, the V gene TRBV10-1, with 8 bases that match TRBD2. This CDR3 region has 15 residues. CDR1 WNHNN and CDR2 SYGVQD come from the germline V gene (reference sequence). The junction had 9 bases not matched to a gene; V was cut back by 2 bases and J by 9 bases. The CDR3 region has the DNA TGCGCCAGCAGTGAGGAGACGGAAAGCGGGAGTGAGCAGTTCTTC. It yields the protein CASSEETESGSEQFF.

As concerns this clone: At one end the junction does not follow the germline gene, possibly because of a read error. The CDR3 nucleotides read TGCGCCAGCAGCACCCACAGGGACCCCACATATACGCAGTATTTT. Translating gives CASSTHRDPTYTQYF. J is TRBJ2-3 and V is TRBV5-1, with a weak D call TRBD1 (6 bases). The CDR3 totals 15 residues. Germline loops: CDR1 SGHRS, CDR2 YFSETQ.

This rearrangement joins TRBV11-3 to TRBJ1-5; TRBD1 is a possible D gene (6 bases). V was shortened by 5 bases and J by 2 bases, with 19 bases between the two germline ends. This CDR3 spans 17 amino acids. From germline, CDR1 is SGHNT and CDR2 YENEEA. CDR3: CASSRGYREKGNQPQHF. DNA for the CDR3: TGTGCCAGCAGCCGAGGGTACAGGGAGAAGGGCAATCAGCCCCAGCATTTT.

This clone was observed once. The chain recombines TRBV18 with TRBJ1-1, with TRBD1 matching 7 bases. CDR3 size: 15 residues. V shed 4 bases, J shed 0 bases, and the junction held 5 bases outside the gene matches. Germline assignment: CDR1 KGHSH and CDR2 LQKENI. The CDR3 here is CASSLTGELNTEAFF. CDR3 DNA: TGTGCCAGCTCACTAACAGGGGAGCTGAACACTGAAGCTTTCTTT. Full variable domain (remainder filled in from reference TRBV18 and TRBJ1-1): NAGVMQNPRHLVRRRGQEARLRCSPMKGHSHVYWYRQLPEEGLKFMVYLQKENIIDESGMPKERFSAEFPKEGPSILRIQQVVRGDSAAYFCASSLTGELNTEAFFGQGTRLTVV.

The chain is built from TRBV10-3 and TRBJ2-3; TRBD1 matches at 9 bases. V trimming: 8 bases; J trimming: 4 bases; junction bases outside the gene matches: 13. CDR3 length: 16 residues. Per germline, CDR1 ENHRY and CDR2 SYGVKD. The CDR3 loop is CAISETGGYGADTQYF. The DNA of the CDR3 is TGTGCCATCTCGGAGACAGGGGGGTATGGCGCAGATACGCAGTATTTT.

This clone occurred once. The chain is built from TRBV19 and TRBJ1-5; weak D call: TRBD1 (6 bases). Germline assignment: CDR1 LNHDA and CDR2 SQIVND (reference sequence). The CDR3 consists of 16 residues. V dropped 7 bases and J dropped 6 bases, with 22 bases sitting between them. CDR3 bases: TGTGCCAGTACTTCGCTGCCGGGGGCGCGAGGTCAGCCCCAGCATTTT. As protein: CASTSLPGARGQPQHF.

This clone was counted once. Other nucleotide sequences in the sample specify the same CDR3. The chain combines TRBV10-3 with TRBJ1-1, with D unresolved. The CDR3 runs 13 residues. Germline V gives CDR1 ENHRY, CDR2 SYGVKD. Trimming took 6 bases from V and 0 from J, leaving 8 bases between them. This CDR3 reads CAISGGVNTEAFF. The DNA of the CDR3 is TGTGCCATCAGCGGTGGGGTGAACACTGAAGCTTTCTTT.

The chain is built from TRBV11-2 and TRBJ2-3; D is possibly TRBD1 (5 bases). The CDR3 sequence is 15 residues long. The V end lost 1 base, the J end lost 2 bases, and 10 bases lay between the germline ends. Germline V gene lookup returns CDR1 SGHAT and CDR2 FQNNGV. The CDR3 region has the DNA TGTGCCAGCAGCTTAGTCGGCAGGGCCACAGATACGCAGTATTTT. Translation: CASSLVGRATDTQYF.

V and J are TRBV21-1 and TRBJ1-1; TRBD1 was called by the table and not checked on the DNA. TRBV21-1 is tagged as a pseudogene. The CDR3 runs to 15 residues. CDR3 nucleotides: TGTGCCAGCAGCAATTATAGACAGGGGGCGTCTGCAGCTTTCTTT. Translated, it gives CASSNYRQGASAAFF.

The chain employs TRBV5-4 and TRBJ2-5, with 7 bases fitting TRBD1. After removal of 2 bases from V and 7 bases from J, the junction contained 11 bases not matched to a gene. Germline V gives CDR1 SGHNT, CDR2 YYREEE (reference sequence). There are 15 residues in the CDR3. CDR3 loop: CASSLGGALVVTQYF. The CDR3, as DNA: TGTGCCAGCAGCTTAGGGGGCGCGTTAGTGGTGACCCAGTACTTC.

The chain links TRBV9 to TRBJ2-7, with TRBD1 matching 8 bases. V was clipped by 4 bases and J by 2 bases; unmatched bases: 5. The CDR3 runs to 14 residues. Per the germline V gene, CDR1 is SGDLS and CDR2 is YYNGEE. The CDR3 DNA sequence: TGTGCCAGCAGCCCGATGACAGGGGCCTACGAGCAGTACTTC. Translation gives CASSPMTGAYEQYF.

V usage is TRBV6-1 and J usage is TRBJ2-3; TRBD1 might be the D (5 bases). CDR3 length equals 14 residues. The germline CDR1 and CDR2 sequences are MNHNS and SASEGT. Trimming took 1 base from V and 2 from J, leaving 7 bases between them. The CDR3 DNA reads TGTGCCAGCAGTGAAGGTGGGGCCACAGATACGCAGTATTTT. Translated, it gives CASSEGGATDTQYF.

The gene calls are TRBV10-3 and TRBJ1-1; TRBD1 agrees at 9 bases. Germline CDR1 reads ENHRY; CDR2 reads SYGVKD. The CDR3 runs 12 residues. V lost 8 bases, J lost 10 bases, and 8 bases stayed unmatched. This chain's CDR3 is CAIGGGQGSAFF. The CDR3 coding sequence is TGTGCCATCGGGGGGGGACAGGGTTCAGCTTTCTTT.

The V gene is TRBV27, the J gene TRBJ2-7; D is unresolved. The V gene lost 4 bases and the J gene lost 3 bases, with 10 bases spanning the gap. Germline lookup yields CDR1 MNHEY and CDR2 SMNVEV (reference sequence). The length of the CDR3 is 13 residues. Here the CDR3 DNA reads TGTGCCAGCAGTTCGGACGGCTTCTACGAGCAGTACTTC. Its translation: CASSSDGFYEQYF.

The V gene is TRBV5-4, the J gene TRBJ1-1; weak D call: TRBD1 (5 bases). Trimming shortened V by 6 bases and J by 1 base, and 16 bases separated the two germline ends. Germline V gene lookup returns CDR1 SGHNT and CDR2 YYREEE (reference sequence). The CDR3 loop spans 15 amino acids. CDR3 residues: CASTSPGGGNTEAFF. The CDR3 DNA reads TGTGCCAGCACCTCCCCCGGGGGGGGGAACACTGAAGCTTTCTTT.

The chain couples TRBV7-6 to TRBJ1-2, with D hard to call. The germline V and J ends were trimmed by 1 base and 5 bases, with 8 bases remaining between them. There are 13 residues in the CDR3. The germline V gene encodes CDR1 SGHVS and CDR2 FNYEAQ. As DNA, the CDR3 is TGTGCCAGCAGCTTAGAGTTAGGGTATGGCTACACCTTC. Amino acid sequence: CASSLELGYGYTF.

The chain couples TRBV12-5 to TRBJ2-3; no firm D call. Germline V gene data show CDR1 as LGHNT and CDR2 as FRNRAP. The ends were cut back, 1 base at V and 0 bases at J, with 5 bases in the middle. The CDR3 runs to 14 residues. CDR3 protein: CASGLGHSTDTQYF. The CDR3 coding sequence is TGTGCTAGTGGTTTGGGGCACAGCACAGATACGCAGTATTTT.